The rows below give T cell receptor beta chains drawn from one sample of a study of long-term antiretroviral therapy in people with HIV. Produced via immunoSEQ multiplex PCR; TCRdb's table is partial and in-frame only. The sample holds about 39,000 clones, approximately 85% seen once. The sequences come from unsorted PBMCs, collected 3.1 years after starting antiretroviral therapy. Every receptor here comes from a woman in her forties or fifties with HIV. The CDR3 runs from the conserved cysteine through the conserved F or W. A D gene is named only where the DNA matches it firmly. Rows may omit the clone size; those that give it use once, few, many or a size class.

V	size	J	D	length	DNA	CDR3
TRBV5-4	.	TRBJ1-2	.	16	TGTGCCAGCAGCCCTCGGGGGGGCAGAGTTGGATATGGCTACACCTTC	CASSPRGGRVGYGYTF
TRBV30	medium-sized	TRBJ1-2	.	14	TGTGCCTGGATGAAAGAGGGCTTTAACTATGGCTACACCTTC	CAWMKEGFNYGYTF
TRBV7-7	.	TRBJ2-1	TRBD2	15	TGTGCTAGCAGCCTGAGCGGGGGGGCCTACAATGAGCAGTTCTTC	CASSLSGGAYNEQFF
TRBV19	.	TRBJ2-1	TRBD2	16	TGTGCCAGTAGTAATCGCCCTAGCGGGGGGGCCAATGAGCAGTTCTTC	CASSNRPSGGANEQFF
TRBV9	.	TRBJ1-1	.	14	TGTGCCAGCAGCGTAGCACAGAGAAACACTGAAGCTTTCTTT	CASSVAQRNTEAFF
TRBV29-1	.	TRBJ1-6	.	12	TGCAGCGTTGGGGGAAAGGATTCACCCCTCCACTTT	CSVGGKDSPLHF
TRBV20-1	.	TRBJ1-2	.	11	TGCAGTGCCCGCCTAGGGGATGGCTACACCTTC	CSARLGDGYTF
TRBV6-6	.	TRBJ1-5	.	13	TGTGCCAGCAGTTACGGGCTCTATCAGCCCCAGCATTTT	CASSYGLYQPQHF
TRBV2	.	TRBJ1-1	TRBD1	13	TGTGCCAGTAAGACAGGGGTGAACACTGAAGCTTTCTTT	CASKTGVNTEAFF
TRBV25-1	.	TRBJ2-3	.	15	TGTGCCAGCAGTAGAAGGGGCAGCCGTACAGATACGCAGTATTTT	CASSRRGSRTDTQYF
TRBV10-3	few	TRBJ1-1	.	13	TGTGCCATCAGTGAGAACAGGAACACTGAAGCTTTCTTT	CAISENRNTEAFF
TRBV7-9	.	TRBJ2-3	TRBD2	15	TGTGCCAGCACTCGACTAGCGGGGTCCGCAGATACGCAGTATTTT	CASTRLAGSADTQYF
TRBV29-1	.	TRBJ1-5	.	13	TGCAGCGTTGTTTCGCAGGGAGGCCAGCCCCAGCATTTT	CSVVSQGGQPQHF
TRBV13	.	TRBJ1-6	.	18	TGTGCCAGCAGCCATGTCTCTGGCCCGAGCTCCTATAATTCACCCCTCCACTTT	CASSHVSGPSSYNSPLHF
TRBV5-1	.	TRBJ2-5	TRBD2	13	TGCGCCAGCAGCCGGACTAGCGAAGAGACCCAGTACTTC	CASSRTSEETQYF
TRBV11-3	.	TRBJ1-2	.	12	TGTGCCAGCAGCTATCACGGGGCAAACTACACCTTC	CASSYHGANYTF
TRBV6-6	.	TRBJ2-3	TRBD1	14	TGTGCCAGCACCTCGACAGGGTCCACAGATACGCAGTATTTT	CASTSTGSTDTQYF
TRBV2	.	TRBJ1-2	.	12	TGTGCCAGCAGCGCGGATTACTATGGCTACACCTTC	CASSADYYGYTF
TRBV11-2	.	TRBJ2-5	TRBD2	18	TGTGCCAGCAGCTTATTCGGGCGTGGGCGGGGGGGCAGGGAGACCCAGTACTTC	CASSLFGRGRGGRETQYF
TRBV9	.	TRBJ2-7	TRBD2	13	TGTGCCAGCAGCGTAGCGGGGGGAGCCGAGCAGTACTTC	CASSVAGGAEQYF
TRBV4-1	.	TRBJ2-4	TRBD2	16	TGCGCCAGCAGCCAAGATCCCGGGGGGATGAAAAACATTCAGTACTTC	CASSQDPGGMKNIQYF
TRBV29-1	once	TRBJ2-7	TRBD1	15	TGCAGCGGTGTGGCCTACAGGGGAAACTCCTACGAGCAGTACTTC	CSGVAYRGNSYEQYF
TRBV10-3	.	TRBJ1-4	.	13	TGTGCCATCAGTGACCCATCCGACGTGGAACTGTTTTTT	CAISDPSDVELFF
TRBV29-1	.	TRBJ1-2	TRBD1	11	TGCAGCGCAACAGGGGACTATGGCTACACCTTC	CSATGDYGYTF
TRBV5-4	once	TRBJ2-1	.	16	TGTGCCAGCAGCTTGGGAGGCTCGACCGGCATCAATGAGCAGTTCTTC	CASSLGGSTGINEQFF
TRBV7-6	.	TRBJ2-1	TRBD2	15	TGTGCCAGCACGGGGGGGCCGAGCTCCTACAATGAGCAGTTCTTC	CASTGGPSSYNEQFF
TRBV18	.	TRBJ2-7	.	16	TGTGCCAGCTCATCCAATAGCGCGACGGGGGGCGGCGAGCAGTACTTC	CASSSNSATGGGEQYF
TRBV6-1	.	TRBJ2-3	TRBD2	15	TGTGCCAGCAGAGCCGGACTAGCCCTCACAGATACGCAGTATTTT	CASRAGLALTDTQYF
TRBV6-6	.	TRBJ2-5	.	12	TGTGCCAGCAGTTACTCAGGGGAGACCCAGTACTTC	CASSYSGETQYF
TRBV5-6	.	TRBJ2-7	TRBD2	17	TGTGCCAGCAGCTGGGTAGCGGGGGCCAGGAGCTCCTACGAGCAGTACTTC	CASSWVAGARSSYEQYF
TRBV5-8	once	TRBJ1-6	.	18	TGTGCCAGCAGCTGGAACCCAGGGGTATGGTCCTATAATTCACCCCTCCACTTT	CASSWNPGVWSYNSPLHF
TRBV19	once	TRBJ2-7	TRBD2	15	TGTGCCAGTAGTATGGGAGCGGGGGAGACCTACGAGCAGTACTTC	CASSMGAGETYEQYF
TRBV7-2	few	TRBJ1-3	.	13	TGTGCCAGCAGCTCCCGTTCTGGAAACACCATATATTTT	CASSSRSGNTIYF
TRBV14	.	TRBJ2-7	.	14	TGTGCCAGCAGCCCATTGACGGGAACCTACGAGCAGTACTTC	CASSPLTGTYEQYF
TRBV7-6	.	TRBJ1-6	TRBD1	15	TGTGCCAGCAGCTTAGCGGGACAGGATAATTCACCCCTCCACTTT	CASSLAGQDNSPLHF
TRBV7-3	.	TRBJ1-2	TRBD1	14	TGTGCCAGCAGCGCGACAGGGGGCGACTATGGCTACACCTTC	CASSATGGDYGYTF
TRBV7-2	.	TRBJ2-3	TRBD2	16	TGTGCCAGCAGCTTAATGGGGGGGATTAGCACAGATACGCAGTATTTT	CASSLMGGISTDTQYF
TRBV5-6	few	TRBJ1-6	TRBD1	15	TGTGCCAGCAGCTTGGGGACAGGGGCGGCTTCACCCCTCCACTTT	CASSLGTGAASPLHF
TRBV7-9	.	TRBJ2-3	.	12	TGTGCCAGCAGCCCAGCGCCTTGGACGCAGTATTTT	CASSPAPWTQYF
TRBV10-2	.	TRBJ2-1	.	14	TGCGCCAGCAGTGGACCGAGCTCCTACAATGAGCAGTTCTTC	CASSGPSSYNEQFF
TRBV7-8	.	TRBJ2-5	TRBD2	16	TGTGCCAGCAGCTTATTTACTAGCGGGGGGCAGGAGACCCAGTACTTC	CASSLFTSGGQETQYF
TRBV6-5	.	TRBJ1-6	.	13	TGTGCCAGCAGTTTCAGGGATGGTTCACCCCTCCACTTT	CASSFRDGSPLHF
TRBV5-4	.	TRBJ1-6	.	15	TGTGCCAGCACCAAAAACGGGGGGATTAATTCACCCCTCCACTTT	CASTKNGGINSPLHF
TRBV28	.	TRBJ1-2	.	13	TGTGCCAGCAGCCCCCAGGGGCCGGCGGGCTACACCTTC	CASSPQGPAGYTF
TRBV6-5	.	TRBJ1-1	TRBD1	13	TGTGCCAGCAGTTTGGCCAGGGGGAGTGAAGCTTTCTTT	CASSLARGSEAFF